This T cell receptor beta chain came from a study of blood T cell repertoires in COVID-19. CDR3 length: 11 residues. Germline V gene lookup returns CDR1 MDHEN and CDR2 SYDVKM. Between the trimmed V and J ends, which lost 6 bases and 10 bases, there was a span of 12 bases. Some clones are missing from TCRdb's copy, which holds only in-frame ones; the method was immunoSEQ multiplex PCR. The repertoire holds about 80,000 clones, with 82% as singletons. The chain couples TRBV28 to TRBJ1-1; D is perhaps TRBD1 (5 bases). The sequenced sample was peripheral blood. The receptor was isolated from a man older than 75 with acute or convalescent COVID-19. CDR3 amino acids: CASRTPGGAFF. The CDR3 DNA follows: TGTGCCAGCAGAACCCCCGGGGGAGCTTTCTTT.